The 11 T cell receptor beta chains given below trace back to one sample, sequenced in a study of blood T cells in healthy people across ages. Next came a second PCR, run for about 7 to 12 cycles, which used a sample-barcoded 5' primer along with a J-beta primer mix. In TCRdb, the 5' RACE reads were re-called with MiXCR into one record per CDR3 protein. In the table there are around 2 million distinct CDR3 sequences, approximately 40% of which are singletons. What was sequenced was blood. The receptors come from a human donor in good health.

The chain combines TRBV7-2 with TRBJ2-7, with 7 bases lining up with TRBD2. Trimming cost V 5 bases and J 3 bases; bases outside gene matches: 10. This CDR3 spans 15 amino acids. The germline V gene encodes CDR1 SGHTA and CDR2 FQGNSA. The chain's CDR3 is CASSKGVTSSYEQYF. The DNA for the CDR3 is TGTGCCAGCAGCAAAGGCGTGACTAGCAGCTACGAGCAGTACTTC. The entire variable domain, with the rest obtained from reference TRBV7-2 and TRBJ2-7, is as follows: GAGVSQSPSNKVTEKGKDVELRCDPISGHTALYWYRQSLGQGLEFLIYFQGNSAPDKSGLPSDRFSAERTGGSVSTLTIQRTQQEDSAVYLCASSKGVTSSYEQYFGPGTRLTVT.

The table lists this clonotype with a few counts. The chain is built from TRBV29-1 and TRBJ1-4; the D is unclear. CDR3 length equals 13 residues. The ends were cut back, 7 bases at V and 5 bases at J, with 14 bases in the middle. Germline loops: CDR1 SQVTM, CDR2 ANQGSEA. The CDR3 DNA reads TGCAGCGCCTTGGTCTCGCCGAATGAAAAACTGTTTTTT. Translating it yields CSALVSPNEKLFF.

This sequence joins TRBV10-3 and TRBJ1-1; tentatively, D is TRBD1 (6 bases). The ends were cut back, 3 bases at V and 4 bases at J, with 12 bases in the middle. This CDR3 is 14 amino acids long. CDR1 ENHRY and CDR2 SYGVKD come from the germline V gene. CDR3 in DNA: TGTGCCATCAGTGACCAGGGGCAGCTCACTGAAGCTTTCTTT. Translated, it gives CAISDQGQLTEAFF.

This clonotype was observed a few times. The chain is built from TRBV11-2 and TRBJ1-6; D might be TRBD1 (6 bases). V was trimmed by 4 bases and J by 10 bases, leaving 14 bases between them. There are 14 residues in the CDR3. Germline V lookup: CDR1 SGHAT, CDR2 FQNNGV. The CDR3 is CASSSPLRGSPLHF. DNA for the CDR3: TGTGCCAGCAGCTCGCCCCTCAGGGGATCACCCCTCCACTTT.

The CDR3 spells CATSDLFGDGYTF. In nucleotides, the CDR3 is TGTGCCACCAGTGATTTGTTCGGCGATGGCTACACCTTC. This chain joins TRBV24-1 and TRBJ1-2; D remains ambiguous. Germline V lookup: CDR1 KGHDR, CDR2 SFDVKD. Between the trimmed V and J ends, which lost 0 bases and 6 bases, there was a span of 7 bases. The CDR3 spans 13 residues.

The V call is TRBV29-1, the J call TRBJ2-4, with a possible D match to TRBD1 (6 bases). The CDR3 totals 12 residues. Germline V gene data show CDR1 as SQVTM and CDR2 as ANQGSEA. The V end lost 4 bases, the J end lost 8 bases, and 12 bases lay between the germline ends. The CDR3 DNA reads TGCAGCGTTGTTGCAGGGGTGGACATTCAGTACTTC. Its translation is CSVVAGVDIQYF.

V usage is TRBV2 and J usage is TRBJ2-2, with D possibly being TRBD1 (5 bases). This CDR3 has 14 amino acids. The germline V gene encodes CDR1 SNHLY and CDR2 FYNNEI. The V and J ends lost 7 bases and 0 bases respectively, with 9 bases between them. The CDR3 region has the DNA TGTGCCAGCACATTGGACACGAACACCGGGGAGCTGTTTTTT. Translated: CASTLDTNTGELFF.

As concerns this clonotype: The conserved phenylalanine or tryptophan is not found at the CDR3 terminus, so this likely reflects a read error. The chain joins TRBV10-3 to TRBJ2-7; D is undetermined. This CDR3 region has 11 residues. Germline values: CDR1 ENHRY, CDR2 SYGVKD. The ends were cut back, 3 bases at V and 3 bases at J, with 3 bases in the middle. The CDR3 here is CAISDHYEQYC. The CDR3 coding sequence is TGTGCCATCAGTGATCACTACGAGCAGTACTGC.

With regard to this clonotype: This may stem from a read error, because a much larger clone lies one nucleotide away. The chain couples TRBV6-6 to TRBJ2-4; TRBD2 is a possible D gene (6 bases). The last part of the DNA fits TRBJ2-5 better; the J call may be wrong. The CDR3 has 14 residues. CDR1 MNHNY and CDR2 SVGAGI come from the germline V gene (reference sequence). The CDR3 DNA is TGTGCCAGCGGGACCCGGGACTTCCAAGAGACCCAGTACTTC. It yields the protein CASGTRDFQETQYF.

This clonotype was observed a few times. The V call is TRBV7-2, the J call TRBJ2-7; D perhaps matches TRBD2 (5 bases). The germline V and J ends were trimmed by 1 base and 1 base, with 11 bases remaining between them. Germline CDR1 and CDR2: SGHTA and FQGNSA. This CDR3 region has 15 residues. Here the CDR3 reads CASSLDGDISYEQYF. The CDR3 DNA reads as TGTGCCAGCAGCTTAGACGGGGATATATCCTACGAGCAGTACTTC. The full variable domain, rest sourced from reference TRBV7-2 and TRBJ2-7, is GAGVSQSPSNKVTEKGKDVELRCDPISGHTALYWYRQSLGQGLEFLIYFQGNSAPDKSGLPSDRFSAERTGGSVSTLTIQRTQQEDSAVYLCASSLDGDISYEQYFGPGTRLTVT.

The genes are TRBV29-1 and TRBJ2-3, with D possibly being TRBD1 or TRBD2 (5 bases each). V lost 1 base, J lost 2 bases, and 13 bases lay in between. The CDR3 length is 15 residues. Germline V gene data show CDR1 as SQVTM and CDR2 as ANQGSEA. The CDR3 region has the DNA TGCAGCGTTGAAGGGGGACCTCTGCCCACAGATACGCAGTATTTT. It codes for CSVEGGPLPTDTQYF.